Shown below are 8 T cell receptor beta chains from a single sample sequenced in a study of OX40 agonist ivuxolimab in advanced cancers. Here immunoSEQ multiplex PCR was the method, and the copy in TCRdb shows in-frame clones only, minus some. The data contain 3,000 or so clones, 65% to 80% of them singletons. The specimen was CD4+ or CD8+ T cells sorted from blood, collected in a trial of the OX40 agonist ivuxolimab. These receptors came from an adult with an advanced solid tumor such as melanoma, head and neck, liver or kidney cancer.

J is TRBJ2-7 and V is TRBV6-4, with a weak D call TRBD1 (5 bases). Germline V gene data show CDR1 as MRHNA and CDR2 as SNTAGT. The CDR3 covers 15 residues. V lost 6 bases and J 6 bases, leaving 21 bases between the germline ends. The CDR3 DNA sequence: TGTGCCAGCAGAGATGCATCAGGGTATATCGGCGAGCAGTACTTC. It yields the protein CASRDASGYIGEQYF.

This chain links TRBV2 with TRBJ2-5, with D perhaps matching TRBD1 (5 bases). The J call may be in error: the DNA end matches TRBJ2-7 better. CDR1 and CDR2 (germline): SNHLY, FYNNEI. The CDR3 runs 15 residues. DNA for the CDR3: TGTGCCAGCAGTGAAGCAGGGGCAGGCTCCTACGAGCAGTACTTC. Its translation is CASSEAGAGSYEQYF.

The V gene is TRBV15, the J gene TRBJ2-5, with D maybe TRBD1 (5 bases). The CDR3 covers 14 residues. Germline V gene sequence: CDR1 LNHNV, CDR2 YYDKDF (reference sequence). V lost 3 bases, J lost 5 bases, and 13 bases lay in between. CDR3 sequence (DNA): TGTGCCACCAGCAGCCAGGGTCGGCGTGAGACCCAGTACTTC. This sequence encodes CATSSQGRRETQYF.

The genes are TRBV11-2 and TRBJ1-2; D not certain. The CDR3 is 15 amino acids. V was shortened by 0 bases and J by 8 bases, with 16 bases between the two germline ends. CDR1 SGHAT and CDR2 FQNNGV come from the germline V gene. CDR3 nucleotide sequence: TGTGCCAGCAGCTTAGATCTTAACACCCTGGACGGCTACACCTTC. Its translation: CASSLDLNTLDGYTF.

The chain links TRBV28 to TRBJ1-5, with D possibly TRBD1 on 6 matching bases. The V end was cut by 3 bases, the J end by 7 bases, with 13 bases between. Germline V CDR1 and CDR2: MDHEN, SYDVKM. The CDR3 runs 14 residues. The CDR3 loop reads CASSFGQKGQPQHF. For the CDR3, the DNA is TGTGCCAGCAGTTTTGGACAGAAAGGCCAGCCCCAGCATTTT.

V and J are TRBV6-5 and TRBJ2-1; perhaps TRBD2 as D (5 bases). V lost 6 bases, J lost 10 bases, and 13 bases lay in between. CDR1 and CDR2 (germline): MNHEY, SVGAGI. The CDR3 loop spans 12 amino acids. The CDR3 loop reads CASRHISGEQFF. The CDR3 DNA reads as TGTGCCAGCAGGCACATCAGCGGAGAGCAGTTCTTC.

The chain employs TRBV7-6 and TRBJ2-2; D is undetermined. V shed 1 base and J shed 6 bases, with 6 bases lying between them. In germline, CDR1 is SGHVS, CDR2 FNYEAQ. The CDR3 is 13 residues long. CDR3 sequence reads: CASSLVGSGELFF. As DNA, the CDR3 is TGTGCCAGCAGCTTAGTCGGATCCGGGGAGCTGTTTTTT.

The rearrangement links TRBV7-9 to TRBJ1-1; D might be TRBD1 (5 bases). The CDR3 runs 15 residues. The ends were cut back, 4 bases at V and 1 base at J, with 13 bases in the middle. Germline CDR1 is SEHNR and CDR2 is FQNEAQ (reference sequence). The CDR3 coding sequence is TGTGCCAGCAGCTCCACCCTGGGGCAGAACACTGAAGCTTTCTTT. It is translated as CASSSTLGQNTEAFF. The full variable domain, rest sourced from reference TRBV7-9 and TRBJ1-1, is DTGVSQNPRHKITKRGQNVTFRCDPISEHNRLYWYRQTLGQGPEFLTYFQNEAQLEKSRLLSDRFSAERPKGSFSTLEIQRTEQGDSAMYLCASSSTLGQNTEAFFGQGTRLTVV.